This T cell receptor beta chain was obtained from a study of T cell changes during pregnancy in multiple sclerosis. The CDR3 extends over 14 amino acids. Looked up from germline, CDR1 is LGHNA and CDR2 is YNFKEQ. V gave up 5 bases and J gave up 3 bases, with 13 bases separating them. This clone has a handful of counts. The method was immunoSEQ multiplex PCR; TCRdb's version includes in-frame clones alone and lacks a portion of them. The table lists tens of thousands of clones, 70% to 90% of them singletons. The clonotype comes from a female donor with multiple sclerosis, enrolled in a pregnancy study. This material consisted of CD4+ T cells from peripheral blood mononuclear cells, taken after pregnancy. The chain employs TRBV4-2 and TRBJ1-2; perhaps TRBD1 as D (6 bases). The CDR3 region is CASSYEEGDYGYTF. The CDR3 nucleotides are TGTGCCAGCAGCTACGAAGAGGGGGACTATGGCTACACCTTC.